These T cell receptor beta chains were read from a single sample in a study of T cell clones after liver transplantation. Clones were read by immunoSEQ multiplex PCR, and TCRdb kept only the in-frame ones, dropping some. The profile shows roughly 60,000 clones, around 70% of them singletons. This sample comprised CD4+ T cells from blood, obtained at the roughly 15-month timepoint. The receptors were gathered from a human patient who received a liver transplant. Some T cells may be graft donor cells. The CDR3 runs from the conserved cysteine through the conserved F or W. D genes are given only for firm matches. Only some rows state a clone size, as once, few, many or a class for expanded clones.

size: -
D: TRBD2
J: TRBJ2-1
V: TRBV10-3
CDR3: CAISDRTSGRSDEQFF
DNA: TGTGCCATCAGTGATCGGACTAGCGGGAGAAGCGATGAGCAGTTCTTC

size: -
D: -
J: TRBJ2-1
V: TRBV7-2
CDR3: CASSLGADEQFF
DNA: TGTGCCAGCAGCTTAGGGGCGGATGAGCAGTTCTTC

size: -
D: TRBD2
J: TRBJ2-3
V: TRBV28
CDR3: CASCLAGSTDTQYF
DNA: TGTGCCTCTTGCCTAGCGGGTAGCACAGATACGCAGTATTTT

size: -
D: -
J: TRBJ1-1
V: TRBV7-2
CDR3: CASSPVLSRNTEAFF
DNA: TGTGCCAGCAGCCCAGTACTGTCGAGAAACACTGAAGCTTTCTTT

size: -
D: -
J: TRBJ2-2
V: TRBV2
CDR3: CASRSENTGELFF
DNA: TGTGCCAGCAGATCAGAAAACACCGGGGAGCTGTTTTTT

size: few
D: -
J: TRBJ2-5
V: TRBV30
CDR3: CAWRNAGGWGETQYF
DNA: TGTGCCTGGAGGAACGCCGGGGGCTGGGGAGAGACCCAGTACTTC

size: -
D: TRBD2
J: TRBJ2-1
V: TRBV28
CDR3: CASSSLAFSYNEQFF
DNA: TGTGCCAGCAGCTCACTAGCGTTTTCCTACAATGAGCAGTTCTTC

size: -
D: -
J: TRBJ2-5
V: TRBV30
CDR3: CAWSVGLRETQYF
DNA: TGTGCCTGGAGTGTGGGTTTGCGAGAGACCCAGTACTTC

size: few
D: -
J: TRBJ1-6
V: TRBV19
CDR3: CASSIMVREGSPLHF
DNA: TGTGCCAGTAGTATCATGGTCAGGGAGGGCTCACCCCTCCACTTT

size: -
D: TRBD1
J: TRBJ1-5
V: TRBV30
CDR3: CAWSGTGDQPQHF
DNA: TGTGCCTGGTCCGGGACAGGGGATCAGCCCCAGCATTTT

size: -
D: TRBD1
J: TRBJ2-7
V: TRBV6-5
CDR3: CASSYVTGAYEQYF
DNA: TGTGCCAGCAGTTACGTCACAGGGGCCTACGAGCAGTACTTC

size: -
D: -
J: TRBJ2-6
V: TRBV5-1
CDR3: CASSLTSSGANVLTF
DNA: TGCGCCAGCAGCTTGACCTCCTCTGGGGCCAACGTCCTGACTTTC

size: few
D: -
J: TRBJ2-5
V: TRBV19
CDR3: CAAQGSEQETQYF
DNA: TGTGCCGCGCAGGGAAGTGAACAAGAGACCCAGTACTTC

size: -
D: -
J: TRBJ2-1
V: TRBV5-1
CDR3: CASSPTQGSYNEQFF
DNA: TGCGCCAGCAGCCCAACTCAGGGGTCCTACAATGAGCAGTTCTTC

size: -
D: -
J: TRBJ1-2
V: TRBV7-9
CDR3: CATTTGQDYGYTF
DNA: TGTGCCACAACCACAGGGCAGGACTATGGCTACACCTTC

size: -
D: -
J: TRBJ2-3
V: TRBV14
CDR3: CASSLTVGGTDTQYF
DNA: TGTGCCAGCAGCTTAACAGTCGGTGGGACAGATACGCAGTATTTT

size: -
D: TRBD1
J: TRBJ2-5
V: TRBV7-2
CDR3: CASRLRQGAETQYF
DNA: TGTGCCAGCAGACTAAGACAGGGGGCAGAGACCCAGTACTTC

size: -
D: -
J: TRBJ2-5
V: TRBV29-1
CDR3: CSVEAGVRETQYF
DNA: TGCAGCGTTGAAGCGGGAGTCCGGGAGACCCAGTACTTC

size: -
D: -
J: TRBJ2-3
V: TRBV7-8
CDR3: CASSLNRNTDTQYF
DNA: TGTGCCAGCAGCTTAAATCGAAACACAGATACGCAGTATTTT

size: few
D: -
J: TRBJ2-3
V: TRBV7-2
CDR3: CASSRLSDTQYF
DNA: TGTGCCAGCAGCCGACTGTCGGATACGCAGTATTTT

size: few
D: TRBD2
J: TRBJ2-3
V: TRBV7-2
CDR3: CASSSGGTTDTQYF
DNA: TGTGCCAGCAGTAGCGGGGGGACCACAGATACGCAGTATTTT

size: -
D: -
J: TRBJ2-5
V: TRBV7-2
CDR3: CASSLRRAQETQYF
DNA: TGTGCCAGCAGCTTAAGGCGGGCTCAAGAGACCCAGTACTTC

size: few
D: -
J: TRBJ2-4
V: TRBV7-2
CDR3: CASSFGGGLAKNIQYF
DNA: TGTGCCAGCAGCTTCGGGGGTGGCCTTGCCAAAAACATTCAGTACTTC

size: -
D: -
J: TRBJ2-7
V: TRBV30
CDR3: CAWTPGGVYEQYF
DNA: TGTGCCTGGACCCCCGGGGGAGTATACGAGCAGTACTTC

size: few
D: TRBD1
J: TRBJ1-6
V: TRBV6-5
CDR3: CASHRQGGSPLHF
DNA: TGTGCCAGCCACCGACAGGGGGGCTCACCCCTCCACTTT

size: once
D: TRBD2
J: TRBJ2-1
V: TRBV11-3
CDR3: CASSLSIGGNEQFF
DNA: TGTGCCAGCAGCTTATCGATCGGGGGGAATGAGCAGTTCTTC